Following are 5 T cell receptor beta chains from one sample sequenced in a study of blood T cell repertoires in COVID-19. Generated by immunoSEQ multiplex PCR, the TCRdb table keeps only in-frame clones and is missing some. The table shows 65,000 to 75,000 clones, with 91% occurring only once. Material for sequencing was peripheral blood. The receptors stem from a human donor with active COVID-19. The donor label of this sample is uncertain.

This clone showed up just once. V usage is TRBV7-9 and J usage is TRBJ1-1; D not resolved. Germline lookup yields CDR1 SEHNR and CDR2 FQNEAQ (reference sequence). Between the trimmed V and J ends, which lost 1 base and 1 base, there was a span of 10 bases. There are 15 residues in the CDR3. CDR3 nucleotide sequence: TGTGCCAGCAGCTTAGGGATTTCAGGGAACACTGAAGCTTTCTTT. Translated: CASSLGISGNTEAFF.

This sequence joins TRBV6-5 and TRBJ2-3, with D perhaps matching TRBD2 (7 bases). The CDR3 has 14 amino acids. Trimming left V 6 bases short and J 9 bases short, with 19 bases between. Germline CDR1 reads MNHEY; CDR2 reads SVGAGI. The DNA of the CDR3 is TGTGCCAGCAGGATGGGGGGGGCCCAGCAAACGCAGTATTTT. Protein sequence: CASRMGGAQQTQYF.

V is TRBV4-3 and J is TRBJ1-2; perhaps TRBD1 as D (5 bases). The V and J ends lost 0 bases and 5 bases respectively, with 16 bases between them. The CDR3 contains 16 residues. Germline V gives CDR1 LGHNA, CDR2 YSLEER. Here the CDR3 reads CASSQDFNGGWYGYTF. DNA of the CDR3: TGCGCCAGCAGCCAAGATTTTAACGGGGGATGGTATGGCTACACCTTC.

DNA of the CDR3: TGTGCCAGCAGTATAAATCAGCCCCAGCATTTT. Translated, it gives CASSINQPQHF. The J gene is TRBJ1-5, the V gene TRBV28; D not resolved. Germline CDR1 reads MDHEN; CDR2 reads SYDVKM. V lost 5 bases and J lost 4, with 3 bases in between. The CDR3 is 11 residues long.

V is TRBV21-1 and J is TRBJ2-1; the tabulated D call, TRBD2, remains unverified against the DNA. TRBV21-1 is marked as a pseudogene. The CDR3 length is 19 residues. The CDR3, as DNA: TGTGCCAGCAGCAACACCGGGACTAGCGCCAACCGCTCCTACAATGAGCAGTTCTTC. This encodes CASSNTGTSANRSYNEQFF.